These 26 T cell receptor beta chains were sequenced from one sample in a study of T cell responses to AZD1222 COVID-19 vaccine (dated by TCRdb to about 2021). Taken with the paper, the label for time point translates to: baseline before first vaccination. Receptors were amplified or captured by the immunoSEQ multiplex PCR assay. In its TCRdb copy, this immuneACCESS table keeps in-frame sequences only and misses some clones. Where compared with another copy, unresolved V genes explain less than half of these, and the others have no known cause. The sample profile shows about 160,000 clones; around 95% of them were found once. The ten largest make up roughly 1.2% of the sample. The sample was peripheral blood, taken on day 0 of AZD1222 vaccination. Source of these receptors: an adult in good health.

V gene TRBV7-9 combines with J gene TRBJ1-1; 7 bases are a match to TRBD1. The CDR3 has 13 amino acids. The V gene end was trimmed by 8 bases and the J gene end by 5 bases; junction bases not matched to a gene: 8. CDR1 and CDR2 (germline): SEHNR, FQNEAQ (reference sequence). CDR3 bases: TGTGCCAGCTCTGCGACAGGGTATACTGAAGCTTTCTTT. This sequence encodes CASSATGYTEAFF.

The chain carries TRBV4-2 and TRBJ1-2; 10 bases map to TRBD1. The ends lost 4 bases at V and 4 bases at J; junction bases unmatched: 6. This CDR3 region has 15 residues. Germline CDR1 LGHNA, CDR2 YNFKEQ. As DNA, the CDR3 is TGTGCCAGCAGCCCGACAGGGGGCGAGGTCTATGGCTACACCTTC. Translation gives CASSPTGGEVYGYTF.

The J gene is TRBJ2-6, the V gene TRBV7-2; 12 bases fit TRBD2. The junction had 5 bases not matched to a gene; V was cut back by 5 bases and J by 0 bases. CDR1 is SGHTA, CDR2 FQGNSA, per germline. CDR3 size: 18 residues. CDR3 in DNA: TGTGCCAGCAGCCTAAGACTAGCGGGGGCCTCTGGGGCCAACGTCCTGACTTTC. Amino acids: CASSLRLAGASGANVLTF.

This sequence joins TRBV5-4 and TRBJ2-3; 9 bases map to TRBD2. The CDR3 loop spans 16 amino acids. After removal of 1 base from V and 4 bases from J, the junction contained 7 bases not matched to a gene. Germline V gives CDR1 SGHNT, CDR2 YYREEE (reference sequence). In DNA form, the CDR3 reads TGTGCCAGCAGCTTGAAACTAGCGGGTTCGTCAGATACGCAGTATTTT. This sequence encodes CASSLKLAGSSDTQYF. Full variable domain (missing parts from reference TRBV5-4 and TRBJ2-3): ETGVTQSPTHLIKTRGQQVTLRCSSQSGHNTVSWYQQALGQGPQFIFQYYREEENGRGNFPPRFSGLQFPNYSSELNVNALELDDSALYLCASSLKLAGSSDTQYFGPGTRLTVL.

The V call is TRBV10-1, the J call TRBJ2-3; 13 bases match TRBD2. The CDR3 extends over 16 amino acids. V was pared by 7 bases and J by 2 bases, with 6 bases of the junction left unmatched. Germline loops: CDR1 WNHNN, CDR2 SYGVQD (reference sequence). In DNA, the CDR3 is TGCGCCAGCACAACGGGACTAGCGGGGTTCACAGATACGCAGTATTTT. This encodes CASTTGLAGFTDTQYF.

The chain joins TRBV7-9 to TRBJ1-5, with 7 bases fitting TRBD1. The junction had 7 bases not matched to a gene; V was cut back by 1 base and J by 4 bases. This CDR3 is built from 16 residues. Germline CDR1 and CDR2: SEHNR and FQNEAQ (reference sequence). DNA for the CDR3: TGTGCCAGCAGCTTAGGGGCAGGGGGGCGTAATCAGCCCCAGCATTTT. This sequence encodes CASSLGAGGRNQPQHF.

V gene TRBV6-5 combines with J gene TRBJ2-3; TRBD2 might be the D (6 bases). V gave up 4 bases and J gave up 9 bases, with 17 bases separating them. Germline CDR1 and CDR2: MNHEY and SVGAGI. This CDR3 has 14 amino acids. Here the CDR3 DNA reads TGTGCCAGCAGTTCCCCCGCGACTAGTGGGACGCAGTATTTT. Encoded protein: CASSSPATSGTQYF.

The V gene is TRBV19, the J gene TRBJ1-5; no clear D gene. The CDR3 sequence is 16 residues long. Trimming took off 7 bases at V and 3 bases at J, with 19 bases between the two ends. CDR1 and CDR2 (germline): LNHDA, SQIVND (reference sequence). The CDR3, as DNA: TGTGCCAGTACCCACGGTAAGGGTAAAGTCAATCAGCCCCAGCATTTT. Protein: CASTHGKGKVNQPQHF.

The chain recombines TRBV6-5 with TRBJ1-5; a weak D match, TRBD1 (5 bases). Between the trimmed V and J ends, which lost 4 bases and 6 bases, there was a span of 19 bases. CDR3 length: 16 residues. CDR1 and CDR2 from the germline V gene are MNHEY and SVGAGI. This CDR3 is CASSFGTPDNIQPQHF. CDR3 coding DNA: TGTGCCAGCAGTTTCGGAACACCGGACAATATTCAGCCCCAGCATTTT.

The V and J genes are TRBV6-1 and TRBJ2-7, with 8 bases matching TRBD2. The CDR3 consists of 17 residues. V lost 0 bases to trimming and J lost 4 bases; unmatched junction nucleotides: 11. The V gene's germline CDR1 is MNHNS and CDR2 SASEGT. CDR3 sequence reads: CASSEAGGSGSWYEQYV. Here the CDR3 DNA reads TGTGCCAGCAGTGAAGCGGGCGGAAGCGGGAGTTGGTACGAGCAGTACGTC.

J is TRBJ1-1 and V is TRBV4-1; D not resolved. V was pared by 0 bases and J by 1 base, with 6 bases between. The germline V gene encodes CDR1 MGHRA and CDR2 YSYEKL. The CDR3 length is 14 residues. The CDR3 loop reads CASSQEGGNTEAFF. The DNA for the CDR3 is TGCGCCAGCAGCCAAGAGGGTGGGAACACTGAAGCTTTCTTT.

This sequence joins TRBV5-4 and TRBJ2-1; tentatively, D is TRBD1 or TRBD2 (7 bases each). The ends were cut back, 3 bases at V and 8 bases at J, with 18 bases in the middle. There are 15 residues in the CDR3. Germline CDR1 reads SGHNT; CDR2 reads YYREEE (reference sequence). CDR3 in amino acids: CASSSGGVPIYEQFF. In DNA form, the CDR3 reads TGTGCCAGCAGCTCAGGGGGGGTCCCTATCTATGAGCAGTTCTTC. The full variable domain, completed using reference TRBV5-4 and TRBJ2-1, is ETGVTQSPTHLIKTRGQQVTLRCSSQSGHNTVSWYQQALGQGPQFIFQYYREEENGRGNFPPRFSGLQFPNYSSELNVNALELDDSALYLCASSSGGVPIYEQFFGPGTRLTVL.

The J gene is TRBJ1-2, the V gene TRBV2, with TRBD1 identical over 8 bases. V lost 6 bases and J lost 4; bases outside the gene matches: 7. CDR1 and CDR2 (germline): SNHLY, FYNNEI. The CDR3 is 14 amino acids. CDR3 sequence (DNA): TGTGCCAGCAGCGACGGACAGGGTACCTATGGCTACACCTTC. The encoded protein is CASSDGQGTYGYTF.

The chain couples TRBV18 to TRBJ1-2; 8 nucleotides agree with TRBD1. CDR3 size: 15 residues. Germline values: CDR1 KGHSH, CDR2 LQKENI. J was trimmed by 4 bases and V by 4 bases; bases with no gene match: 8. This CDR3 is CASSLEQGTGYGYTF. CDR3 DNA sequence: TGTGCCAGCTCACTGGAACAGGGGACAGGCTATGGCTACACCTTC.

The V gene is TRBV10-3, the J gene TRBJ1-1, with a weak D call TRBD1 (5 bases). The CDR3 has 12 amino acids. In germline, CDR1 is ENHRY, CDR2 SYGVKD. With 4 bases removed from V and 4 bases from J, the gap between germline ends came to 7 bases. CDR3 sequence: CAISVGGTEAFF. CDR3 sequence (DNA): TGTGCCATCAGTGTCGGGGGCACTGAAGCTTTCTTT.

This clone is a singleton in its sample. The CDR3 protein is CASSLGLLAGEDTQYF. The CDR3 DNA sequence: TGTGCCAGCAGCTTAGGGCTTCTAGCGGGGGAAGATACGCAGTATTTT. V is TRBV7-9 and J is TRBJ2-3; 10 nucleotides agree with TRBD2. J lost 5 bases, V lost 1 base, and 6 bases had no gene match. CDR3 length: 16 residues. Germline V gene sequence: CDR1 SEHNR, CDR2 FQNEAQ (reference sequence). Using reference TRBV7-9 and TRBJ2-3 for the parts outside the CDR3, the full variable domain is DTGVSQNPRHKITKRGQNVTFRCDPISEHNRLYWYRQTLGQGPEFLTYFQNEAQLEKSRLLSDRFSAERPKGSFSTLEIQRTEQGDSAMYLCASSLGLLAGEDTQYFGPGTRLTVL.

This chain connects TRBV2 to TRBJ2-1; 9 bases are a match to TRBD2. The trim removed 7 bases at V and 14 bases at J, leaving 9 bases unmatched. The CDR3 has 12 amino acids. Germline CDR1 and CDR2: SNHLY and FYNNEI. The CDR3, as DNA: TGTGCCAGCATGCAGGCTAGCGGGGCAAAGTTCTTC. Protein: CASMQASGAKFF.

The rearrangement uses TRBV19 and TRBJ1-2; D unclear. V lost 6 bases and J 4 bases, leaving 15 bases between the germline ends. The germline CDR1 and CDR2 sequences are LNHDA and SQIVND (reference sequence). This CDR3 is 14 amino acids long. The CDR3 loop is CASRPALGIYGYTF. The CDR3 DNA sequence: TGTGCCAGTAGGCCCGCTCTGGGGATCTATGGCTACACCTTC.

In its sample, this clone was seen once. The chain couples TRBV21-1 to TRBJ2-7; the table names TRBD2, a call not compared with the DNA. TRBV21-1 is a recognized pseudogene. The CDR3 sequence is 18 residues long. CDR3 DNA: TGTGCCAGCAGCAAAGCAAGGAATAGCGAGAGCTTACTCTACGAGCAGTACGTC. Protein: CASSKARNSESLLYEQYV.

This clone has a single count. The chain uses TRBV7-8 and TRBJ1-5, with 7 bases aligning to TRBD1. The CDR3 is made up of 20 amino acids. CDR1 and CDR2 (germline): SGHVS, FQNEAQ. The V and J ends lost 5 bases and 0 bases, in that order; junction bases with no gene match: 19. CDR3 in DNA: TGTGCCAGCAGCCCAACGAGGGGGACAGCTTACCCATATAGCAATCAGCCCCAGCATTTT. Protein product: CASSPTRGTAYPYSNQPQHF.

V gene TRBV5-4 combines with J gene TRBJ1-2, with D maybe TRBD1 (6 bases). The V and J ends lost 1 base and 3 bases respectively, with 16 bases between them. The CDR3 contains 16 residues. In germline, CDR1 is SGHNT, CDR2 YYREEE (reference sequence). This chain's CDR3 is CASSLPDTGPYYGYTF. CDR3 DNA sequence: TGTGCCAGCAGCTTGCCCGACACAGGGCCCTACTATGGCTACACCTTC.

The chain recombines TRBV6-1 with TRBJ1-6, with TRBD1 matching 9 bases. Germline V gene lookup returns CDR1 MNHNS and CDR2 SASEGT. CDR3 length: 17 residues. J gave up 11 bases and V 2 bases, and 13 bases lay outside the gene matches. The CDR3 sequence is CASSESVQGAFIAPLHF. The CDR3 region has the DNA TGTGCCAGCAGTGAATCGGTACAGGGGGCTTTCATTGCACCCCTCCACTTT.

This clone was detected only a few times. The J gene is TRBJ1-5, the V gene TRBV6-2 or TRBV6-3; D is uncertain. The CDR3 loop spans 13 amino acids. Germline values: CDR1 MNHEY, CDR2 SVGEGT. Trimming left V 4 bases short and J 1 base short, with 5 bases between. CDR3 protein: CASSFRSNQPQHF. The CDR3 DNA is TGTGCCAGCAGTTTTAGAAGCAATCAGCCCCAGCATTTT.

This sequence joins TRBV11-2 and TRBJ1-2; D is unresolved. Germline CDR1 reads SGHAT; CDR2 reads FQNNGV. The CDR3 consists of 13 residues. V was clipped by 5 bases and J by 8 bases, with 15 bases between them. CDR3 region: CASSPLRREGYTF. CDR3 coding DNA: TGTGCCAGCAGCCCCCTCAGGCGGGAAGGCTACACCTTC.

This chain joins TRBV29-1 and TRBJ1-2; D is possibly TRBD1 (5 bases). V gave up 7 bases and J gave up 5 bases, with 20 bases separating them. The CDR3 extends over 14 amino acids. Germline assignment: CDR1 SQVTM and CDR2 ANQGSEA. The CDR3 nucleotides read TGCAGCGCGATAGAGGGGCGGGGGTCGTATGGCTACACCTTC. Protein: CSAIEGRGSYGYTF.

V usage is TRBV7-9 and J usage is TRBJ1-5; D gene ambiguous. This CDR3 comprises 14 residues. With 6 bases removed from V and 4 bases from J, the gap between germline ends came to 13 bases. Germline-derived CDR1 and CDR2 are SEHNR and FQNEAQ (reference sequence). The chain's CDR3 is CASSSQKFNQPQHF. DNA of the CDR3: TGTGCCAGCAGTTCACAGAAATTTAATCAGCCCCAGCATTTT.